The source of this TCR beta chain is a study of vaccination and CD4 T cells after COVID-19. At the level of the study: Median draw time for post-COVID samples was under 120 days post-diagnosis (range 35 to 161). The authors used overlapping spike peptides from SARS-CoV-2, HCoV-NL63, HCoV-OC43 and HCoV-229E to stimulate cells. Control cultures, each given a CEFX pool, an HIV-1 Nef pool, or no peptide, were included.

By sample share, this clonotype is large. What it binds is not known. Described treatment: roughly 10-day PBMC culture with coronavirus spike peptide pools or control peptides (ViraFEST assay). Before TCRs were sequenced, ViraFEST expanded antigen-specific T cells with peptide pools. Researchers used the Oncomine TCR Beta short-read assay to sequence DNA from cultured CD4+ T cells. TCRdb ran MiXCR on the PCR reads and lists one entry per CDR3 protein. Of 3,100 or so distinct CDR3 sequences listed, about 80% are singletons. Sequencing was performed on CD4+ T cells from blood, cultured in vitro. The TCR comes from a human donor who had recovered from COVID-19.

In DNA, the CDR3 is TGTGCCAGCAGTGCACGGGCGGCGACAGGGCTTCTTTATGGCTACACCTTC. This sequence encodes CASSARAATGLLYGYTF. The V call is TRBV2, the J call TRBJ1-2, with TRBD1 identical over 7 bases. The CDR3 has 17 amino acids. The V and J ends lost 4 bases and 5 bases, in that order; junction bases with no gene match: 16. The germline gives CDR1 SNHLY, CDR2 FYNNEI.